Listed here is a single T cell receptor (beta chain). The record originates from a study of response to subunit inactivated influenza vaccine. Trimming took 2 bases from V and 8 from J; bases not matched to a gene: 9. The V gene's germline CDR1 is MNHEY and CDR2 SVGEGT. CDR3 length: 16 amino acids. TCRdb processed the RT-PCR reads anew with MiXCR; each CDR3 protein has one entry. The profile covers hundreds of thousands of distinct CDR3 sequences, with approximately 15% appearing a single time and 6% to 7% taken by the ten largest. The chain recombines TRBV6-2 or TRBV6-3 with TRBJ2-4; 10 bases align to TRBD1. The source of this sequence is a man aged 45 to 65 who received an inactivated influenza vaccine. This sample comprised PBMCs from blood, obtained about 14 days before vaccination. For the CDR3, the DNA is TGTGCCAGCAGTTACACGGGTTGGGACAGGGGTGACATTCAGTACTTC. Translation gives CASSYTGWDRGDIQYF.